This TCR beta chain was sequenced for a study of blood T cell repertoires in COVID-19. Generated by immunoSEQ multiplex PCR, the TCRdb table keeps only in-frame clones and is missing some. The sample has 70,000 to 95,000 clones; 85% are singletons. The germline gives CDR1 LGHDT, CDR2 YNNKEL (reference sequence). The V gene end was trimmed by 2 bases and the J gene end by 0 bases; junction bases not matched to a gene: 4. The CDR3 contains 16 residues. This TCR came from a woman in her 70s with active or convalescent COVID-19. This chain joins TRBV3-1 (or the pseudogene TRBV3-2) and TRBJ2-7; 10 nucleotides match TRBD2. Input material: peripheral blood. The CDR3 DNA reads as TGTGCCAGCAGCCAAACTAGCGGGGTTAGCTCCTACGAGCAGTACTTC. Translation: CASSQTSGVSSYEQYF.